Shown below are 31 T cell receptor beta chains from a single sample sequenced in a study of blood T cell repertoires in COVID-19. Here immunoSEQ multiplex PCR was the method, and the copy in TCRdb shows in-frame clones only, minus some. Counted here are 100,000 to 150,000 clones, 80% to 90% occurring once; the ten biggest clones make up around 2.4%. The sample taken for sequencing was PBMCs or T cells enriched from blood (not recorded which). These receptors all come from a man aged 35-49 years with acute COVID-19.

This sequence joins TRBV19 and TRBJ1-2, with 7 nucleotides matching TRBD1. V shed 7 bases, J shed 8 bases, and the junction held 19 bases outside the gene matches. The CDR3 has 16 residues. CDR1 and CDR2 (germline): LNHDA, SQIVND (reference sequence). CDR3 nucleotide sequence: TGTGCCAGTACCCCAGATGAGAGACAGGGAGTCGGCGGCTACACCTTC. It codes for CASTPDERQGVGGYTF.

In nucleotides, the CDR3 is TGTGCCAGCAGCCCCGGGGACACCGGGGAGCTGTTTTTT. Translating it yields CASSPGDTGELFF. This chain links TRBV7-2 with TRBJ2-2; possible D gene TRBD2, 5 bases. V lost 5 bases to trimming and J lost 3 bases, with 7 bases between them. Per germline, CDR1 SGHTA and CDR2 FQGNSA. This CDR3 comprises 13 residues.

The rearrangement joins TRBV2 to TRBJ1-1; tentative D call: TRBD1 (5 bases). The germline CDR1 and CDR2 sequences are SNHLY and FYNNEI. The CDR3 runs to 14 residues. V was trimmed by 6 bases and J by 3 bases, leaving 14 bases between them. CDR3 region: CASRDGRGDTEAFF. In nucleotides, the CDR3 is TGTGCCAGCAGGGACGGCCGGGGGGACACTGAAGCTTTCTTT.

The rearrangement uses TRBV19 and TRBJ1-5, with TRBD1 identical over 7 bases. After removal of 7 bases from V and 0 bases from J, the junction contained 3 bases not matched to a gene. The CDR3 runs 14 residues. CDR1 and CDR2 (germline): LNHDA, SQIVND (reference sequence). CDR3 nucleotides: TGTGCCAGTAATAAGGGGGCTAGCAATCAGCCCCAGCATTTT. It yields the protein CASNKGASNQPQHF.

The V gene is TRBV5-1, the J gene TRBJ1-4; 8 nucleotides agree with TRBD1. The CDR3 contains 17 residues. Germline CDR1 is SGHRS and CDR2 is YFSETQ. The trim removed 7 bases at V and 5 bases at J, leaving 16 bases unmatched. The CDR3 DNA sequence: TGCGCCAGCTCGAGGCAGGGGGCCTCACCTCGGAATGAAAAACTGTTTTTT. Translating gives CASSRQGASPRNEKLFF.

V usage is TRBV7-9 and J usage is TRBJ2-2; D unclear. V was cut by 5 bases and J by 0 bases, with 13 bases left in between. CDR3 size: 16 residues. Germline V gene lookup returns CDR1 SEHNR and CDR2 FQNEAQ (reference sequence). Written as DNA, the CDR3 is TGTGCCAGCAGCCTGGTGGATGGAGCGAACACCGGGGAGCTGTTTTTT. Its translation: CASSLVDGANTGELFF.

There are a few counts of this clone. V usage is TRBV7-3 and J usage is TRBJ2-2; no firm D call. The V end lost 2 bases, the J end lost 5 bases, and 12 bases lay between the germline ends. Germline-derived CDR1 and CDR2 are SGHTA and FQGTGA. The CDR3 extends over 15 amino acids. The CDR3 spells CASSLGQQNTGELFF. The DNA of the CDR3 is TGTGCCAGCAGCTTAGGGCAGCAAAATACCGGGGAGCTGTTTTTT.

This rearrangement joins TRBV30 to TRBJ2-7; 8 nucleotides align to TRBD1. Germline loops: CDR1 GTSNPN, CDR2 SVGIG (reference sequence). This CDR3 region has 14 residues. V lost 3 bases to trimming and J lost 3 bases; unmatched junction nucleotides: 7. In DNA form, the CDR3 reads TGTGCCTGGAGGAGACAGGGGACCTACTACGAGCAGTACTTC. This sequence encodes CAWRRQGTYYEQYF.

This chain links TRBV16 with TRBJ2-3; TRBD2 agrees at 8 bases. This CDR3 is built from 13 residues. With 4 bases clipped from V and 8 bases from J, the junction kept 5 bases outside the gene matches. Germline-derived CDR1 and CDR2 are KGHSY and FQNENV. The CDR3 DNA follows: TGTGCCAGCAGCCCGCAACGGGAGGGTACGCAGTATTTT. This translates into CASSPQREGTQYF. Supplemented by reference TRBV16 and TRBJ2-3, the full variable domain reads GEEVAQTPKHLVRGEGQKAKLYCAPIKGHSYVFWYQQVLKNEFKFLISFQNENVFDETGMPKERFSAKCLPNSPCSLEIQATKLEDSAVYFCASSPQREGTQYFGPGTRLTVL.

The V call is TRBV12-5, the J call TRBJ1-2; no reliable D call. CDR1 and CDR2 (germline): LGHNT, FRNRAP. The CDR3 has 13 residues. V was cut by 4 bases and J by 8 bases, with 14 bases left in between. In DNA form, the CDR3 reads TGTGCTAGTGGTTCACCTAGAGAGGAAGGCTACACCTTC. Its translation: CASGSPREEGYTF.

The chain is built from TRBV7-2 and TRBJ2-3; 8 bases are shared with TRBD2. The CDR3 spans 17 residues. Germline trimming cut 0 bases from V and 4 bases from J; bases unmatched to any gene: 9. Germline V gives CDR1 SGHTA, CDR2 FQGNSA. This CDR3 is CASSLAGLGFGADTQYF. The CDR3 nucleotides read TGTGCCAGCAGCTTAGCGGGACTAGGATTTGGGGCAGATACGCAGTATTTT.

The chain recombines TRBV6-5 with TRBJ1-2; D call uncertain. Germline-derived CDR1 and CDR2 are MNHEY and SVGAGI. This CDR3 comprises 13 residues. The V end lost 8 bases, the J end lost 6 bases, and 16 bases lay between the germline ends. The CDR3 sequence is CASGDEGSNGYTF. DNA of the CDR3: TGTGCCAGCGGAGATGAGGGAAGTAATGGCTACACCTTC.

The chain combines TRBV7-9 with TRBJ1-2; 7 bases are shared with TRBD1. V shed 5 bases and J 13 bases; nucleotides not matched to a gene: 13. The CDR3 length is 13 residues. Germline V gives CDR1 SEHNR, CDR2 FQNEAQ (reference sequence). CDR3 sequence (DNA): TGTGCCAGCAGCCCACATGATCGGACAGGTCGCACCTTC. Protein product: CASSPHDRTGRTF.

This clone was detected only once. CDR3 region: CASSVRGDGYTF. The CDR3 nucleotides are TGTGCCAGCAGTGTCAGGGGGGATGGCTACACCTTC. The gene calls are TRBV6-4 and TRBJ1-2; 7 bases agree with TRBD1. The CDR3 is 12 residues long. Germline V gene data show CDR1 as MRHNA and CDR2 as SNTAGT. The V segment lost 4 bases and the J segment 6 bases; nucleotides outside the gene matches: 2.

The chain employs TRBV6-5 and TRBJ1-2, with TRBD1 matching 7 bases. The ends lost 6 bases at V and 8 bases at J; junction bases unmatched: 6. This CDR3 has 12 residues. CDR1 MNHEY and CDR2 SVGAGI come from the germline V gene. In DNA, the CDR3 is TGTGCCAGCAGGCTCGACAGGGACGGCTACACCTTC. Amino acid sequence: CASRLDRDGYTF.

This clone was seen more than once but under ten times. The rearrangement joins TRBV4-2 to TRBJ1-4, with no clear D. Germline CDR1 reads LGHNA; CDR2 reads YNFKEQ. The V end lost 2 bases, the J end lost 2 bases, and 21 bases lay between the germline ends. There are 19 residues in the CDR3. The DNA for the CDR3 is TGTGCCAGCAGCCAAAAGAGGCGGGGAAACTTTGATACTAATGAAAAACTGTTTTTT. It codes for CASSQKRRGNFDTNEKLFF.

This sequence joins TRBV7-9 and TRBJ2-7; unclear D gene. V lost 5 bases and J lost 4, with 21 bases in between. The germline V gene has CDR1 SEHNR and CDR2 FQNEAQ (reference sequence). The CDR3 is made up of 16 amino acids. CDR3: CASSTSYRSSLYEQYF. CDR3 nucleotide sequence: TGTGCCAGCAGCACTTCTTATCGGTCGTCACTATACGAGCAGTACTTC.

The chain recombines TRBV7-3 with TRBJ1-5; no clear D. CDR1 SGHTA and CDR2 FQGTGA come from the germline V gene. The germline V and J ends were trimmed by 4 bases and 7 bases, with 5 bases remaining between them. This CDR3 is 11 amino acids long. As DNA, the CDR3 is TGTGCCAGCAGCTCCCAACAGCCCCAGCATTTT. It codes for CASSSQQPQHF.

This clone was observed a single time. The V call is TRBV6-5, the J call TRBJ1-1, with 7 bases fitting TRBD1. Trimming at V came to 5 bases and at J to 6 bases, leaving 3 bases not matched to a gene. The V gene's germline CDR1 is MNHEY and CDR2 SVGAGI. The CDR3 is made up of 12 amino acids. This CDR3 is CASSQQGPEAFF. The CDR3 bases are TGTGCCAGCAGTCAACAGGGGCCTGAAGCTTTCTTT.

The rearrangement uses TRBV19 and TRBJ1-4; perhaps TRBD1 as D (5 bases). The CDR3 has 15 residues. Germline lookup yields CDR1 LNHDA and CDR2 SQIVND (reference sequence). The germline V and J ends were trimmed by 7 bases and 7 bases, with 19 bases remaining between them. CDR3 DNA: TGTGCCAGTATGCGTCAGGGAGGTGCGAGTGAAAAACTGTTTTTT. Encoded protein: CASMRQGGASEKLFF.

CDR3 loop: CATRQGASYEQYF. The CDR3 DNA follows: TGTGCCACCAGACAGGGGGCCTCCTACGAGCAGTACTTC. The V and J genes are TRBV24-1 and TRBJ2-7; TRBD1 matches at 9 bases. V trimming: 7 bases; J trimming: 0 bases; junction bases outside the gene matches: 0. The germline V gene encodes CDR1 KGHDR and CDR2 SFDVKD. The CDR3 is 13 amino acids.

The genes are TRBV7-9 and TRBJ2-7, with 10 bases that match TRBD1. After removal of 0 bases from V and 3 bases from J, the junction contained 2 bases not matched to a gene. The germline V gene has CDR1 SEHNR and CDR2 FQNEAQ (reference sequence). The CDR3 totals 15 residues. The DNA of the CDR3 is TGTGCCAGCAGCTTAGCGGGACAGGGGCGCTACGAGCAGTACTTC. It translates to CASSLAGQGRYEQYF.

The V and J genes are TRBV19 and TRBJ1-1; 10 bases line up with TRBD1. This CDR3 spans 19 amino acids. The V segment lost 3 bases and the J segment 5 bases; nucleotides outside the gene matches: 18. The V gene's germline CDR1 is LNHDA and CDR2 SQIVND (reference sequence). CDR3 sequence (DNA): TGTGCCAGTAGTATGGTGCTTCCCGGGACAGGGGTAATACGGACTGAAGCTTTCTTT. This encodes CASSMVLPGTGVIRTEAFF.

The chain couples TRBV19 to TRBJ2-2, with TRBD2 identical over 8 bases. J was trimmed by 10 bases and V by 4 bases; bases with no gene match: 8. The CDR3 is 14 residues long. From germline, CDR1 is LNHDA and CDR2 SQIVND (reference sequence). The CDR3 region is CASSTGAGAEELFF. The CDR3 DNA reads TGTGCCAGTAGTACTGGAGCGGGGGCGGAGGAGCTGTTTTTT.

This chain uses TRBV5-1 with TRBJ2-1; D is perhaps TRBD1 (7 bases). The CDR3 contains 15 residues. V was trimmed by 4 bases and J by 7 bases, leaving 18 bases between them. Germline lookup yields CDR1 SGHRS and CDR2 YFSETQ. CDR3 DNA: TGCGCCAGCAGCCCGACTTGGACAGGAGGGAATGAGCAGTTCTTC. It is translated as CASSPTWTGGNEQFF.

This clone was found once. The V and J genes are TRBV30 and TRBJ2-6; TRBD1 is a possible D gene (6 bases). The CDR3 consists of 13 residues. The germline V gene has CDR1 GTSNPN and CDR2 SVGIG (reference sequence). Trimming took off 8 bases at V and 4 bases at J, with 12 bases between the two ends. The chain's CDR3 is CASTGSGANVLTF. In nucleotides, the CDR3 is TGTGCCAGCACAGGGAGCGGGGCCAACGTCCTGACTTTC.

This sequence joins TRBV3-1 (or the pseudogene TRBV3-2) and TRBJ1-2; weak D call: TRBD1 (6 bases). Per the germline V gene, CDR1 is LGHDT and CDR2 is YNNKEL (reference sequence). V was shortened by 0 bases and J by 14 bases, with 13 bases between the two germline ends. The CDR3 loop spans 12 amino acids. The CDR3 bases are TGTGCCAGCAGCCAAGATAACAGGGAAGGGACCTTC. This translates into CASSQDNREGTF.

In DNA form, the CDR3 reads TGCGCCAGCAGCCGGGCTAGCGGGGTTACAGATACGCAGTATTTT. Its translation: CASSRASGVTDTQYF. The chain links TRBV5-1 to TRBJ2-3; 9 nucleotides match TRBD2. From germline, CDR1 is SGHRS and CDR2 YFSETQ. V lost 4 bases and J lost 3; bases outside the gene matches: 6. This CDR3 spans 15 amino acids.

This clone was detected only once. The chain recombines TRBV5-1 with TRBJ2-3, with D possibly TRBD1 on 5 matching bases. Germline V gene lookup returns CDR1 SGHRS and CDR2 YFSETQ. The CDR3 has 13 amino acids. The V gene lost 4 bases and the J gene lost 5 bases, with 11 bases spanning the gap. In DNA form, the CDR3 reads TGCGCCAGCAGCCTTGAAGGGGAAGATACGCAGTATTTT. Amino acid sequence: CASSLEGEDTQYF.

CDR3 amino acids: CASNRQGADTEAFF. The CDR3 coding sequence is TGTGCCAGCAATCGACAGGGGGCGGACACTGAAGCTTTCTTT. The chain has TRBV6-5 and TRBJ1-1, with 10 nucleotides matching TRBD1. Unmatched junction bases numbered 5, after V lost 7 bases and J lost 3 bases. In germline, CDR1 is MNHEY, CDR2 SVGAGI. The CDR3 covers 14 residues.

This chain joins TRBV3-1 (or the pseudogene TRBV3-2) and TRBJ1-2, with TRBD1 identical over 8 bases. V dropped 4 bases and J dropped 6; count of bases not matched to a gene: 13. CDR1 and CDR2 from the germline V gene are LGHDT and YNNKEL (reference sequence). The CDR3 covers 16 residues. CDR3 region: CASSRWDRRRSDGYTF. CDR3 in DNA: TGTGCCAGCAGCCGATGGGACAGGCGGAGGTCGGATGGCTACACCTTC.